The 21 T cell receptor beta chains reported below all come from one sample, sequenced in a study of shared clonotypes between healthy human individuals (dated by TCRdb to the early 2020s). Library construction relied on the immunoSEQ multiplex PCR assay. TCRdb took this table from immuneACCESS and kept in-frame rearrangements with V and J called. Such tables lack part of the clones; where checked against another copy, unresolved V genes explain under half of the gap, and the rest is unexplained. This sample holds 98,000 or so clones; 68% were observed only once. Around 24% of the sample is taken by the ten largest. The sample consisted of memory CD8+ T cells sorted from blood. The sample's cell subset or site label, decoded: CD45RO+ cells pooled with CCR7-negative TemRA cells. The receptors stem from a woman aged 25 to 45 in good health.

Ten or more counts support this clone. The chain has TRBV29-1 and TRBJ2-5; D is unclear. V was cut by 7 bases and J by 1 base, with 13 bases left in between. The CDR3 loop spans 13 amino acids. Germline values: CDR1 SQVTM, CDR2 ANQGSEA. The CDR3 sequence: CSAPTVSQETQYF. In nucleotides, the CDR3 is TGCAGCGCCCCCACCGTCTCCCAAGAGACCCAGTACTTC.

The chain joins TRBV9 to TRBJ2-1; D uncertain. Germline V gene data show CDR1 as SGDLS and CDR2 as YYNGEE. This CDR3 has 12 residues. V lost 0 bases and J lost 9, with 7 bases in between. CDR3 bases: TGTGCCAGCAGCGTAGTCGTCAGTGAGCAGTTCTTC. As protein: CASSVVVSEQFF. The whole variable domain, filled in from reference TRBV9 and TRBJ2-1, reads DSGVTQTPKHLITATGQRVTLRCSPRSGDLSVYWYQQSLDQGLQFLIQYYNGEERAKGNILERFSAQQFPDLHSELNLSSLELGDSALYFCASSVVVSEQFFGPGTRLTVL.

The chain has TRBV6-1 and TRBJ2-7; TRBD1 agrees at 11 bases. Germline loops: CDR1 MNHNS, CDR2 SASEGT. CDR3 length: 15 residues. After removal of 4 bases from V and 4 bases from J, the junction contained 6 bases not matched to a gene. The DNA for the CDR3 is TGTGCCAGCAGTGCCCCGGGACAGGGGGTTTACGAGCAGTACTTC. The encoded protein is CASSAPGQGVYEQYF.

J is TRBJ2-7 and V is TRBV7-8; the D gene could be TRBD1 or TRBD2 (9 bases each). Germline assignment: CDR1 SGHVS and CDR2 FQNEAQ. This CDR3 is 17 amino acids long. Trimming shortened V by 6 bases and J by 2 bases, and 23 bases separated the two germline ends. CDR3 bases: TGTGCCAGCAGGGGGACAGGGCTTGCGGGAGGGCCCTACGAGCAGTACTTC. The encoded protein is CASRGTGLAGGPYEQYF.

The CDR3 is CASSLDGHLGGEQYF. DNA for the CDR3: TGTGCCAGCAGCCTTGACGGCCACCTAGGGGGCGAGCAGTACTTC. The chain carries TRBV11-2 and TRBJ2-7; a weak D match, TRBD1 (6 bases). Germline-derived CDR1 and CDR2 are SGHAT and FQNNGV. V was clipped by 5 bases and J by 6 bases, with 20 bases between them. The CDR3 loop spans 15 amino acids. Drawing the rest from reference TRBV11-2 and TRBJ2-7, the complete variable domain is EAGVAQSPRYKIIEKRQSVAFWCNPISGHATLYWYQQILGQGPKLLIQFQNNGVVDDSQLPKDRFSAERLKGVDSTLKIQPAKLEDSAVYLCASSLDGHLGGEQYFGPGTRLTVT.

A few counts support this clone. The CDR3 nucleotides read TGTGCCAGCAAAGAACAGATCGTATCAGGCTACACCTTC. This encodes CASKEQIVSGYTF. V is TRBV2 and J is TRBJ1-2; no reliable D call. CDR1 is SNHLY and CDR2 is FYNNEI in the germline V gene. This CDR3 is 13 amino acids long. V was pared by 7 bases and J by 8 bases, with 17 bases between.

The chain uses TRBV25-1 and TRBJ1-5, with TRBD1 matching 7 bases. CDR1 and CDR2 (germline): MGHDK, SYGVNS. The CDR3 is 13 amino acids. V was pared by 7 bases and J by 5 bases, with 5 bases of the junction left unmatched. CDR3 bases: TGTGCCAGCACCAGGGGGGGTGATCAGCCCCAGCATTTT. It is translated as CASTRGGDQPQHF.

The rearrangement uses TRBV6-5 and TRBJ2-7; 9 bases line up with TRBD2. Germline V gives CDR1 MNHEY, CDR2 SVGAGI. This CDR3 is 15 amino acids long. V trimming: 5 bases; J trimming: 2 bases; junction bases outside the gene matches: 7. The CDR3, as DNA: TGTGCCAGCAGTCCCTTAGCGGGAGCCACCTACGAGCAGTACTTC. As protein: CASSPLAGATYEQYF.

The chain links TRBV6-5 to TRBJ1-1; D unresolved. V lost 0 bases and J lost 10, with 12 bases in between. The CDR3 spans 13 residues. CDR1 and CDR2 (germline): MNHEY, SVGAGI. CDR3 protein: CASSYSENVGAFF. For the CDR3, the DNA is TGTGCCAGCAGTTACTCCGAGAATGTGGGAGCTTTCTTT.

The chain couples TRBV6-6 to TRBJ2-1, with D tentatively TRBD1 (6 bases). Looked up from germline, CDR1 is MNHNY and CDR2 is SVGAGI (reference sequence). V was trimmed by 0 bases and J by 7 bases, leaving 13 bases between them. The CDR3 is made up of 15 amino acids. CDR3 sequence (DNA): TGTGCCAGCAGTTACTCGAGATCAGGGGCGAATGAGCAGTTCTTC. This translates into CASSYSRSGANEQFF.

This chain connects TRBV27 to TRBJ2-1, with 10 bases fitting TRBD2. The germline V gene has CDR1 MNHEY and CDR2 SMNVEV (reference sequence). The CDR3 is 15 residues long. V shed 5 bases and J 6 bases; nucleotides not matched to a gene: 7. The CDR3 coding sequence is TGTGCCAGCAGTACCGGGACTAGCGACGTCAATGAGCAGTTCTTC. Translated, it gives CASSTGTSDVNEQFF.

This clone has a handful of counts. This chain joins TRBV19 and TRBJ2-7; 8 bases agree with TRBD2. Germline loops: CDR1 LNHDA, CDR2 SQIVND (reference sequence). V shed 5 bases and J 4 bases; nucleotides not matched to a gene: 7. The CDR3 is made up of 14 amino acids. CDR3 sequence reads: CASSAPQRGYEQYF. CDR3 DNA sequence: TGTGCCAGTAGTGCCCCCCAGCGGGGGTACGAGCAGTACTTC.

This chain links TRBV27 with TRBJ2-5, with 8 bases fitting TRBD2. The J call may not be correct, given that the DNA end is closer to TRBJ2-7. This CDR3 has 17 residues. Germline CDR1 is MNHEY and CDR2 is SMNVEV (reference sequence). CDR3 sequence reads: CASSPTLGGGPSYEQYF. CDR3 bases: TGTGCCAGCAGTCCAACCCTCGGGGGGGGACCCTCCTACGAGCAGTACTTC.

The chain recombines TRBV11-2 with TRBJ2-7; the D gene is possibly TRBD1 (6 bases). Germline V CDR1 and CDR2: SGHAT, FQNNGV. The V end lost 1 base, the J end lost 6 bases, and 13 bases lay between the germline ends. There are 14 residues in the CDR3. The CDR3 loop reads CASSLAHRVREQYF. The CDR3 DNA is TGTGCCAGCAGCTTAGCGCACAGGGTTCGCGAGCAGTACTTC.

CDR3 in amino acids: CATGWTPYPYEQYF. CDR3 DNA: TGTGCCACCGGATGGACACCTTACCCCTACGAGCAGTACTTC. This chain joins TRBV6-6 and TRBJ2-7; D is possibly TRBD1 (5 bases). The CDR3 runs to 14 residues. The germline V gene has CDR1 MNHNY and CDR2 SVGAGI (reference sequence). Between the trimmed V and J ends, which lost 10 bases and 2 bases, there was a span of 18 bases.

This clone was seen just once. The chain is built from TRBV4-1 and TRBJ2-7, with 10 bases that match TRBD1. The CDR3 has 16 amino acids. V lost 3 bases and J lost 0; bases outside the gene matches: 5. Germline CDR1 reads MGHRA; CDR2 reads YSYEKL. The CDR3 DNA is TGCGCCAGCAGCCAGCCGACAGGGGGCAACTCCTACGAGCAGTACTTC. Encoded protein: CASSQPTGGNSYEQYF.

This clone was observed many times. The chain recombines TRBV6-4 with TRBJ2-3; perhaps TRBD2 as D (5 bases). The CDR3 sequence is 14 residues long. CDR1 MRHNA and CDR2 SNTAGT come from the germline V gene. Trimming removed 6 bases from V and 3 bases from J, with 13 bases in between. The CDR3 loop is CASSPGERTDTQYF. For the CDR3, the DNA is TGTGCCAGCAGCCCCGGGGAGAGGACAGATACGCAGTATTTT.

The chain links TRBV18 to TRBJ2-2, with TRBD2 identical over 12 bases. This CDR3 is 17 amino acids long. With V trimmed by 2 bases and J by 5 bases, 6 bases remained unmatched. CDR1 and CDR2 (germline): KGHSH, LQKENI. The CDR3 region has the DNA TGTGCCAGCTCACCAAGACTAGCGGGAGTAAGAACCGGGGAGCTGTTTTTT. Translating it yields CASSPRLAGVRTGELFF.

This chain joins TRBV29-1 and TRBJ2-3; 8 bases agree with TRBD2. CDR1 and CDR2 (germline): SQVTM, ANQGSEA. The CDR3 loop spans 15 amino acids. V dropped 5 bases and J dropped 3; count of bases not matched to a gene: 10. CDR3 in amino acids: CSVSGGRQRTDTQYF. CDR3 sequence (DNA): TGCAGCGTTTCTGGCGGGAGGCAGAGGACAGATACGCAGTATTTT.

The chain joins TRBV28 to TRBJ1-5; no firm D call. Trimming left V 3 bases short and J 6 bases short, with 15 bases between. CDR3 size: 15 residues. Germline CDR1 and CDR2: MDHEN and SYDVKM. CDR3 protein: CASSLGLKKGQPQHF. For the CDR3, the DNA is TGTGCCAGCAGTTTGGGCCTGAAAAAGGGTCAGCCCCAGCATTTT. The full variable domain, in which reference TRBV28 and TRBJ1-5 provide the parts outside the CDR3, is DVKVTQSSRYLVKRTGEKVFLECVQDMDHENMFWYRQDPGLGLRLIYFSYDVKMKEKGDIPEGYSVSREKKERFSLILESASTNQTSMYLCASSLGLKKGQPQHFGDGTRLSIL.

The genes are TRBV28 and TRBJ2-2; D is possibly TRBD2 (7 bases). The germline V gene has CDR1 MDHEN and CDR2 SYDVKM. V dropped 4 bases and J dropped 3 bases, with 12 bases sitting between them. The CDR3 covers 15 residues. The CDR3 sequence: CASSSGGRYTGELFF. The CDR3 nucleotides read TGTGCCAGCAGTTCGGGGGGCAGGTACACCGGGGAGCTGTTTTTT.